This entry lists 18 T cell receptor beta chains sequenced from one sample in a study of shared clonotypes between healthy human individuals. The assay was immunoSEQ multiplex PCR, and TCRdb's table has in-frame clones only and misses some. The repertoire holds fewer than 1.6 million clones, with approximately 98.5% as singletons. Source material: naive CD4+ T cells sorted from blood. The sample's subset: CD45RA+ positively selected. The receptors come from a man in his thirties or forties in good health.

The chain carries TRBV28 and TRBJ2-1; D unclear. Trimming left V 4 bases short and J 1 base short, with 2 bases between. The CDR3 length is 12 residues. The germline CDR1 and CDR2 sequences are MDHEN and SYDVKM. The CDR3 DNA follows: TGTGCCAGCAGTTATTCCTACAATGAGCAGTTCTTC. Its protein is CASSYSYNEQFF.

CDR3: CAYGVNTGELFF. CDR3 in DNA: TGTGCGTATGGAGTTAACACCGGGGAGCTGTTTTTT. This rearrangement joins TRBV28 to TRBJ2-2; D not certain. The V gene's germline CDR1 is MDHEN and CDR2 SYDVKM. This CDR3 comprises 12 residues.

This chain connects TRBV27 to TRBJ2-1, with TRBD2 matching over 14 bases. CDR3 size: 20 residues. Germline V gene sequence: CDR1 MNHEY, CDR2 SMNVEV (reference sequence). With 2 bases clipped from V and 2 bases from J, the junction kept 11 bases outside the gene matches. For the CDR3, the DNA is TGTGCCAGCAGTTTACGCGGGACTAGCGGGAGTCTTGGCACCTACAATGAGCAGTTCTTC. Protein: CASSLRGTSGSLGTYNEQFF.

The chain employs TRBV15 and TRBJ2-2; D is unclear. CDR3 length: 11 amino acids. Trimming removed 0 bases at V and 9 bases at J, with 2 bases between. CDR1 and CDR2 (germline): LNHNV, YYDKDF (reference sequence). CDR3 region: CATSRDRELFF. DNA for the CDR3: TGTGCCACCAGCAGAGACCGGGAGCTGTTTTTT. Full variable domain (remainder filled in from reference TRBV15 and TRBJ2-2): DAMVIQNPRYQVTQFGKPVTLSCSQTLNHNVMYWYQQKSSQAPKLLFHYYDKDFNNEADTPDNFQSRRPNTSFCFLDIRSPGLGDTAMYLCATSRDRELFFGEGSRLTVL.

Here the CDR3 reads CASRLAQGTPKNIQYF. DNA for the CDR3: TGTGCAAGTCGCTTAGCGCAGGGTACCCCCAAAAACATTCAGTACTTC. The rearrangement joins TRBV12-2 to TRBJ2-4; the table's TRBD1 call for D was not verified on the DNA. TRBV12-2 is assigned pseudogene status. The CDR3 is 16 residues long.

The V call is TRBV5-1, the J call TRBJ1-3; 8 bases are a match to TRBD1. The CDR3 loop spans 14 amino acids. J was trimmed by 3 bases and V by 5 bases; bases with no gene match: 4. Germline V gives CDR1 SGHRS, CDR2 YFSETQ. The CDR3 reads CASRQGVDGNTIYF. The CDR3 region has the DNA TGCGCCAGCAGACAGGGGGTCGATGGAAACACCATATATTTT.

The rearrangement joins TRBV5-4 to TRBJ2-1, with D possibly being TRBD1 or TRBD2 (5 bases each). The V gene lost 4 bases and the J gene lost 5 bases, with 13 bases spanning the gap. The CDR3 spans 14 residues. CDR1 SGHNT and CDR2 YYREEE come from the germline V gene (reference sequence). The CDR3, as DNA: TGTGCCAGCAGCAAACGGGACGGTGACAATGAGCAGTTCTTC. This codes for CASSKRDGDNEQFF.

This sequence joins TRBV6-1 and TRBJ1-5, with D possibly matching TRBD1 (5 bases). CDR3 length equals 16 residues. Germline V gene lookup returns CDR1 MNHNS and CDR2 SASEGT. Trimming cost V 4 bases and J 7 bases, with 20 bases left between them. The CDR3: CASSAPGGGLRQPQHF. The CDR3 bases are TGTGCCAGCAGTGCCCCGGGTGGGGGTCTAAGGCAGCCCCAGCATTTT.

Only one count was recorded for this clone. The V call is TRBV9, the J call TRBJ1-2, with 7 positions matching TRBD1. This CDR3 is built from 14 residues. The germline gives CDR1 SGDLS, CDR2 YYNGEE. Germline trimming cut 2 bases from V and 6 bases from J; bases unmatched to any gene: 7. The CDR3, as DNA: TGTGCCAGCAGCGTTCGGGACAGAGGACATGGCTACACCTTC. Translation gives CASSVRDRGHGYTF.

This chain uses TRBV18 with TRBJ2-7; possibly TRBD1 for D (5 bases). The CDR3 length is 13 residues. The germline gives CDR1 KGHSH, CDR2 LQKENI. Trimming cost V 3 bases and J 6 bases, with 12 bases left between them. The CDR3 nucleotides read TGTGCCAGCTCACCGGGGATTAGGGGCGAGCAGTACTTC. It specifies CASSPGIRGEQYF.

V usage is TRBV14 and J usage is TRBJ1-3; D ambiguous. V gave up 0 bases and J gave up 3 bases, with 9 bases separating them. The CDR3 is made up of 15 amino acids. Germline CDR1 and CDR2: SGHDN and FVKESK. CDR3 nucleotide sequence: TGTGCCAGCAGCCAAGAAGCCGGGTATGGAAACACCATATATTTT. Amino acid sequence: CASSQEAGYGNTIYF. Together with reference TRBV14 and TRBJ1-3, the CDR3 gives the full variable domain: EAGVTQFPSHSVIEKGQTVTLRCDPISGHDNLYWYRRVMGKEIKFLLHFVKESKQDESGMPNNRFLAERTGGTYSTLKVQPAELEDSGVYFCASSQEAGYGNTIYFGEGSWLTVV.

The sample holds one count of this clone. This sequence joins TRBV10-3 and TRBJ1-1; D uncertain. The germline V and J ends were trimmed by 0 bases and 0 bases, with 8 bases remaining between them. Germline V lookup: CDR1 ENHRY, CDR2 SYGVKD. CDR3 length equals 15 residues. This CDR3 reads CAISESSQMNTEAFF. Written as DNA, the CDR3 is TGTGCCATCAGTGAGTCGAGCCAGATGAACACTGAAGCTTTCTTT.

V gene TRBV5-1 combines with J gene TRBJ2-2; D possibly corresponds to TRBD2 (6 bases). There are 15 residues in the CDR3. Trimming stripped 1 base from V and 5 bases from J, with 12 bases between. Germline-derived CDR1 and CDR2 are SGHRS and YFSETQ. The CDR3: CASSLWRGGTGELFF. The CDR3 bases are TGCGCCAGCAGCTTGTGGCGGGGCGGAACCGGGGAGCTGTTTTTT.

The chain combines TRBV18 with TRBJ2-1; D uncertain. Looked up from germline, CDR1 is KGHSH and CDR2 is LQKENI. V dropped 0 bases and J dropped 5 bases, with 14 bases sitting between them. This CDR3 spans 16 amino acids. The CDR3 spells CASSPPNLSGNNEQFF. In DNA, the CDR3 is TGTGCCAGCTCACCACCGAATCTGAGTGGAAACAATGAGCAGTTCTTC.

On this clone: This sample also contains other DNA sequences that code for the same CDR3. The gene calls are TRBV7-9 and TRBJ2-7; D ambiguous. This CDR3 contains 11 residues. Germline lookup yields CDR1 SEHNR and CDR2 FQNEAQ (reference sequence). Trimming took 1 base from V and 6 from J, leaving 4 bases between them. The CDR3 DNA sequence: TGTGCCAGCAGCTTAGAAGTCGAGCAGTACTTC. Its protein product is CASSLEVEQYF.

A single count supports this clone. The chain employs TRBV5-4 and TRBJ2-3; possibly TRBD2 for D (5 bases). The CDR3 covers 15 residues. Trimming left V 2 bases short and J 2 bases short, with 12 bases between. CDR1 is SGHNT, CDR2 YYREEE, per germline (reference sequence). This chain's CDR3 is CASSFAGSDTDTQYF. CDR3 nucleotides: TGTGCCAGCAGCTTCGCGGGTTCCGACACAGATACGCAGTATTTT.

The chain uses TRBV11-2 and TRBJ2-1; 11 bases agree with TRBD2. Losses at the gene ends were 2 bases for V and 4 bases for J; bases not matched to a gene: 10. Germline V CDR1 and CDR2: SGHAT, FQNNGV. This CDR3 contains 18 residues. CDR3 bases: TGTGCCAGCAGCTTATCCTTTGCTAGCGGGAGGACTTACAATGAGCAGTTCTTC. It yields the protein CASSLSFASGRTYNEQFF.

The rearrangement uses TRBV6-6 and TRBJ2-1; tentatively, D is TRBD1 (5 bases). The V and J ends lost 0 bases and 6 bases respectively, with 9 bases between them. Germline V gene lookup returns CDR1 MNHNY and CDR2 SVGAGI (reference sequence). The CDR3 extends over 14 amino acids. The CDR3 region has the DNA TGTGCCAGCAGTTACTCCCAGGGTGGCAATGAGCAGTTCTTC. Translated, it gives CASSYSQGGNEQFF.